The 16 T cell receptor beta chains below were found in one sample sequenced in a study of T cells in Graves' hyperthyroidism and ophthalmopathy. The investigators amplified TCR beta CDR3 regions from RNA transcripts. The primer set for the first-round RT-PCR of the TCR CDR3 was HTBI. TCRdb passed the multiplex PCR reads through MiXCR, listing each CDR3 protein once. Among some 720,000 distinct CDR3 sequences listed, less than 20% were seen once. Sequencing used blood. Source of these receptors: a man between 18 and 35 years old with Graves' hyperthyroidism.

This clonotype was counted between two and nine times. The chain uses TRBV20-1 and TRBJ2-7; TRBD1 might be the D (5 bases). V was pared by 2 bases and J by 2 bases, with 7 bases between. The CDR3 has 12 amino acids. Germline lookup yields CDR1 DFQATT and CDR2 SNEGSKA (reference sequence). The CDR3 spells CSARQGAYEQYF. As DNA, the CDR3 is TGCAGTGCTAGACAGGGCGCCTACGAGCAGTACTTC.

This clonotype was picked up many times. The chain couples TRBV3-1 to TRBJ2-1, with D possibly being TRBD1 (5 bases). The V gene's germline CDR1 is LGHDT and CDR2 YNNKEL (reference sequence). The CDR3 spans 12 residues. V was shortened by 5 bases and J by 10 bases, with 12 bases between the two germline ends. Here the CDR3 reads CASSFFNREQFF. DNA for the CDR3: TGTGCCAGCAGCTTCTTTAACAGGGAGCAGTTCTTC.

This clonotype was picked up many times. The V call is TRBV11-2, the J call TRBJ2-7, with D unresolved. The germline V gene encodes CDR1 SGHAT and CDR2 FQNNGV. The CDR3 length is 10 residues. Trimming shortened V by 5 bases and J by 6 bases, and 5 bases separated the two germline ends. The CDR3 nucleotides are TGTGCCAGCAGCCTTGCCGAGCAGTACTTC. This encodes CASSLAEQYF.

The sample holds a few counts of this clonotype. The DNA of the CDR3 is TGTGCCAGTAGACCCGGGACTAGCGGGATAAATGAGCAGTTCTTC. Translation: CASRPGTSGINEQFF. This chain links TRBV19 with TRBJ2-1; 13 bases fit TRBD2. The CDR3 length is 15 residues. After removal of 6 bases from V and 7 bases from J, the junction contained 6 bases not matched to a gene. From germline, CDR1 is LNHDA and CDR2 SQIVND (reference sequence).

The chain couples TRBV12-5 to TRBJ1-1; D not resolved. V was clipped by 1 base and J by 0 bases, with 3 bases between them. The germline V gene has CDR1 LGHNT and CDR2 FRNRAP. This CDR3 spans 13 amino acids. CDR3 region: CASGLALNTEAFF. Here the CDR3 DNA reads TGTGCTAGTGGTTTGGCCCTGAACACTGAAGCTTTCTTT.

This clonotype was seen repeatedly, ten times or more. The chain recombines TRBV13 with TRBJ1-1; tentatively, D is TRBD1 (5 bases). Germline V gene sequence: CDR1 PRHDT, CDR2 FYEKMQ (reference sequence). The CDR3 has 14 residues. Trimming shortened V by 5 bases and J by 4 bases, and 14 bases separated the two germline ends. The CDR3 nucleotides read TGTGCCAGCAGCCCGAGGGGTGATGGCACTGAAGCTTTCTTT. Translated: CASSPRGDGTEAFF.

This clonotype was counted between two and nine times. The chain joins TRBV20-1 to TRBJ2-1; D call uncertain. The CDR3 consists of 10 residues. CDR1 is DFQATT, CDR2 SNEGSKA, per germline (reference sequence). Trimming took off 0 bases at V and 11 bases at J, with 5 bases between the two ends. The CDR3 region has the DNA TGCAGTGCTAGAGACACCCAGCAGTTCTTC. Translation: CSARDTQQFF.

This clonotype has only a few counts. The chain carries TRBV12-3 or TRBV12-4 and TRBJ2-2, with D unclear. Trimming took off 4 bases at V and 5 bases at J, with 14 bases between the two ends. CDR3 length: 15 residues. The CDR3 DNA is TGTGCCAGCAGTTACATAGCTTCGAGGACCGGGGAGCTGTTTTTT. It encodes CASSYIASRTGELFF.

This sequence joins TRBV6-5 and TRBJ2-1; a possible D gene is TRBD2 (6 bases). The V gene's germline CDR1 is MNHEY and CDR2 SVGAGI. The CDR3 covers 15 residues. Trimming cost V 2 bases and J 6 bases, with 14 bases left between them. The CDR3 sequence: CASSYLGGLGNEQFF. The CDR3 coding sequence is TGTGCCAGCAGTTACCTGGGGGGATTGGGCAATGAGCAGTTCTTC.

This clonotype came up many times. The chain has TRBV28 and TRBJ2-3; D not resolved. The CDR3 is 15 residues long. Germline CDR1 reads MDHEN; CDR2 reads SYDVKM. The V and J ends lost 3 bases and 2 bases respectively, with 12 bases between them. Here the CDR3 DNA reads TGTGCCAGCAGTTTTGATTCCGGAGACACAGATACGCAGTATTTT. Protein product: CASSFDSGDTDTQYF.

This clonotype was picked up a small number of times. The rearrangement links TRBV20-1 to TRBJ2-3; no clear D gene. Germline V gene lookup returns CDR1 DFQATT and CDR2 SNEGSKA (reference sequence). The germline V and J ends were trimmed by 0 bases and 4 bases, with 14 bases remaining between them. This CDR3 contains 15 residues. In nucleotides, the CDR3 is TGCAGTGCTAGAGATTACTACCTGAACCCAGATACGCAGTATTTT. Translated, it gives CSARDYYLNPDTQYF.

This chain links TRBV30 with TRBJ2-1; no clear D. CDR3 length: 14 residues. Germline V gene lookup returns CDR1 GTSNPN and CDR2 SVGIG (reference sequence). The V gene lost 0 bases and the J gene lost 7 bases, with 13 bases spanning the gap. CDR3 coding DNA: TGTGCCTGGAGTGTGGCAGGAGCTGGGAATGAGCAGTTCTTC. This gives the protein CAWSVAGAGNEQFF.

This clonotype was counted ten times or more. The V gene is TRBV7-9, the J gene TRBJ2-1, with TRBD2 identical over 9 bases. Germline V gene sequence: CDR1 SEHNR, CDR2 FQNEAQ (reference sequence). This CDR3 spans 17 amino acids. Trimming removed 1 base from V and 9 bases from J; junction bases left unmatched: 13. Here the CDR3 DNA reads TGTGCCAGCAGCTTAGGCGGTAGCGGGAGAGGTAGGGGTGAGCAGTTCTTC. Translating gives CASSLGGSGRGRGEQFF.

The V and J genes are TRBV18 and TRBJ1-4, with 8 bases lining up with TRBD1. The V and J ends lost 3 bases and 6 bases, in that order; junction bases with no gene match: 6. The germline V gene has CDR1 KGHSH and CDR2 LQKENI. The CDR3 totals 15 residues. This CDR3 is CASSPLGTGHEKLFF. CDR3 DNA sequence: TGTGCCAGCTCACCTCTCGGGACAGGCCATGAAAAACTGTTTTTT.

There are many counts of this clonotype. The V call is TRBV12-3 or TRBV12-4, the J call TRBJ2-7; D is ambiguous. The V and J ends lost 4 bases and 6 bases respectively, with 13 bases between them. The CDR3 spans 13 residues. The CDR3 coding sequence is TGTGCCAGCAGTTATCGAGCTGAAGGCGAGCAGTACTTC. Translating gives CASSYRAEGEQYF.

As to this clonotype: A read error may explain this, as a much larger clone is one base away. The rearrangement links TRBV12-3 or TRBV12-4 to TRBJ1-1; D possibly corresponds to TRBD1 (5 bases). The CDR3 is 14 amino acids. The V end was cut by 4 bases, the J end by 5 bases, with 14 bases between. The CDR3 nucleotides read TGTGCCAGCAGTTATCTCCTGGGGGTGACTGAAGCTTTCTTT. Residues: CASSYLLGVTEAFF.